The rows below give T cell receptor beta chains drawn from one sample of a study of response to subunit inactivated influenza vaccine. TCRdb redid the calling of the RT-PCR reads with MiXCR, one entry per CDR3 protein. The sample consists of about 780,000 distinct CDR3 sequences, approximately 17% of them appearing once. The sample consisted of PBMCs from blood, taken about 5 days after vaccination. Source of these receptors: a middle-aged man who received an inactivated influenza vaccine. The CDR3 runs from the conserved cysteine through the conserved F or W.

length	J	V	CDR3
16	TRBJ2-3	TRBV12-3/TRBV12-4	CASSSWTGFSTDTQYF
14	TRBJ2-5	TRBV29-1	CSVPLAGTGETQYF
16	TRBJ2-3	TRBV5-1	CASSPGTSGRTDTQYF
15	TRBJ2-5	TRBV7-2	CASSPLAGGPETQYF
14	TRBJ2-5	TRBV12-3/TRBV12-4	CASSLRGGRETQYF
14	TRBJ2-7	TRBV9	CASSVTGTALEQYF
16	TRBJ1-1	TRBV28	CASSFVPIWRDTEAFF
15	TRBJ2-3	TRBV25-1	CASSEPGPSGRARYF
13	TRBJ2-5	TRBV29-1	CSVEGWQGETQYF
16	TRBJ2-1	TRBV9	CASSVGRGALWDEQFF
16	TRBJ2-3	TRBV5-1	CASSPPSGVGTDTQYF
13	TRBJ2-5	TRBV7-9	CASSRVGEETQYF
15	TRBJ2-7	TRBV5-1	CASSTSGIRSYEQYF
15	TRBJ2-1	TRBV20-1	CSAREGQGIYNEQFF
15	TRBJ2-5	TRBV6-1	CASSAERATVETQYF
14	TRBJ1-2	TRBV5-6	CASSLGQGQRGYTF
18	TRBJ2-7	TRBV11-2	CASSLGATSGALPYEQYF
12	TRBJ1-1	TRBV28	CASSLPNTEAFF